This T cell receptor beta chain comes out of a study of human T cells and chemical hapten exposure (dated by TCRdb to the early 2020s). Concerning the study at large: For sensitization, 2% DPC in acetone was applied to a roughly 2 cm by roughly 2 cm area of upper inner arm skin. Throughout the study period of about 22 weeks, patients also received therapeutic DPC doses to the scalp every week. Patch testing was performed on the upper back with Finn chambers containing 0.01% DPC, and the patch tests were scored after 6 days according to International Contact Dermatitis Research Group standards. The patient cohort, mostly female, included alopecia areata with under or over 50% scalp involvement, alopecia totalis and alopecia universalis. Libraries were pooled for sequencing, and variation in per-sample TCR yields was attributed mainly to small differences in library volumes within the pool. The study tracked peripheral blood TCR repertoire changes in vivo during primary and secondary sensitization to the hapten diphenylcyclopropenone (DPC) in alopecia patients. Blood was sampled from patients pre-sensitization (week 0) and at 2, 6 and about 24 weeks after DPC sensitization. Twenty-nine alopecia patients provided blood for TCR sequencing at one to four time points (pre-sensitization, 2, 6 and 24 weeks). Overall study results and their limits: DPC sensitization did not change the number of TCRs with a frequency above 1 in 1000, and there was no evidence of changes in global repertoire structure. The number of PT1 expanded TCRs positively correlated with patch test score, significant at thresholds 8, 16 and 32 but not 4. Because all patients had alopecia, a presumed autoimmune disease, the immune response of the patients might differ from that of healthy individuals. Repeated subsampling changed both the strength of the expansion versus patch-test correlation and the threshold at which the correlation became significant. Significantly more large CDR3 similarity clusters were formed by expanded TCRs than by pre-sensitization or healthy control sets, consistent with antigen-driven responses.

The library was prepared using RACE. Sequencing took place on a NextSeq 500. During library preparation, unique molecular identifiers were attached to individual cDNA molecules so that TCRs could be counted quantitatively and reproducibly. Each blood RNA sample was used to sequence both TCR alpha and TCR beta chains. In the original analysis: A median of approximately 96,000 TCRs per sample was observed, with a range of 23,224 to 690,600. The Decombinator software suite was used to annotate V, J and CDR3 in the TCR reads. For PS versus PT1 abundance plots, all samples were subsampled to the same number of TCRs (28,000). Expanded TCRs were defined as absent before sensitization and observed at least eight times at the 2-week time point. In-frame beta chains were kept once TCRdb had trimmed the public reads at Q25 with fastp and called clones with MiXCR. Each entry merges the rows of one CDR3 protein and shows their most common DNA and genes. It is TCRdb's table, rather than the study itself, that gives the V and J calls and clone size. In all, the sample holds around 300,000 distinct CDR3 sequences, and roughly 6.9% of those were seen once. The leading ten clones occupy 8% to 9% of the sample.

This clonotype was counted many times. Its recognized antigen is unknown. Base qualities were left out, and no much larger clone turns up one base away. The sample's time point label, decoded: patch test 1, 2 weeks after DPC sensitization. In light of the paper, this sample's treatment or condition label describes: therapeutic diphenylcyclopropenone sensitization with weekly scalp DPC. Blood at each patch-test visit was drawn before the patch test was applied. To be eligible, patients had to be aged 18 to 70, diagnosed with alopecia and judged suitable for DPC therapy, while pregnant patients were excluded. Total RNA was extracted from unfractionated whole blood that had been collected in Tempus Blood RNA tubes. The CDR3 holds 13 amino acids from the cysteine to the phenylalanine. Kept here is only the CDR3 DNA, which spans 39 bases and is read in frame from base 1. CDR1 and CDR2, per the germline V gene, are LGHNA and YNFKEQ. Trimming costs V 0 bases and J 1 base, and their ends lie 3 bases apart.

This TCR came from a woman between 18 and 29 years old with alopecia areata. Some clones in this sample may be carry-over from other donors' samples. The sequencing here drew on whole blood, taken in connection with sensitization to the hapten diphenylcyclopropenone (DPC). The chain employs TRBV4-2 and TRBJ1-1, with an unclear D gene assignment. The DNA sequence is given as TGTGCCAGCAGCCAAGAATCGAACACTGAAGCTTTCTTT. Its protein is CASSQESNTEAFF.